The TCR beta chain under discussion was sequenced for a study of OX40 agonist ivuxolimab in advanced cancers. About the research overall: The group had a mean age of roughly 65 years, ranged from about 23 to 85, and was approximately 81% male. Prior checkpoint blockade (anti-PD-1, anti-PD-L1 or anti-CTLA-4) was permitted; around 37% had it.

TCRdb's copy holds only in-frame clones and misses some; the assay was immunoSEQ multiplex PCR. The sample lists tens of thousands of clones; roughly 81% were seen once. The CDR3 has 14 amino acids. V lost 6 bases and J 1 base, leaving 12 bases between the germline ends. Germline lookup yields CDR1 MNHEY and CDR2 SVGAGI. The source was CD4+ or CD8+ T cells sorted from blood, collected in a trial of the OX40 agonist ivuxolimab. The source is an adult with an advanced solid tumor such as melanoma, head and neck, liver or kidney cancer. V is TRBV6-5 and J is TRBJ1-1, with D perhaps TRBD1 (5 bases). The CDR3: CASSDAQGNTEAFF. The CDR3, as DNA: TGTGCCAGCAGCGACGCCCAGGGGAACACTGAAGCTTTCTTT.